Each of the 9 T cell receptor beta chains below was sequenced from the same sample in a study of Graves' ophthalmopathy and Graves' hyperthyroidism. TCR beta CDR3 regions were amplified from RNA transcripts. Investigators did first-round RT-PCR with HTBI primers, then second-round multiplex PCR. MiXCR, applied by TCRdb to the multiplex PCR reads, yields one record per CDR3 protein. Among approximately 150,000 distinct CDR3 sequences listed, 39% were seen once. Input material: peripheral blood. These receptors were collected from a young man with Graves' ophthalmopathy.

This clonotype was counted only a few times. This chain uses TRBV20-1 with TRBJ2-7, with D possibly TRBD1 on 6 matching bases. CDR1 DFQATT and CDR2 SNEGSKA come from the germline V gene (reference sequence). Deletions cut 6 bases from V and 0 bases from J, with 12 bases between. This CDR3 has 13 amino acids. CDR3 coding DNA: TGCAGTGCCCACAGGGCGAGCTCCTACGAGCAGTACTTC. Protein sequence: CSAHRASSYEQYF.

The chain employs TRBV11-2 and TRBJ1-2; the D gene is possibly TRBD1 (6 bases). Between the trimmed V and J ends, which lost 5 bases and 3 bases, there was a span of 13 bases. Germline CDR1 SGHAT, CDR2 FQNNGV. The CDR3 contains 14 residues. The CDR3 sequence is CASSGGQEDYGYTF. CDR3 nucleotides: TGTGCCAGCAGCGGGGGGCAGGAGGACTATGGCTACACCTTC.

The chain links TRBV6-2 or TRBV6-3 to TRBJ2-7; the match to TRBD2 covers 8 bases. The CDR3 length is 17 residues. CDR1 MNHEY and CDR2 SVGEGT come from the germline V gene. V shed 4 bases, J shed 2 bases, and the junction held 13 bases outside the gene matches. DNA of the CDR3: TGTGCCAGCAGTTCGCTTCGATTTAGCGGGACCCCCTACGAGCAGTACTTC. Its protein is CASSSLRFSGTPYEQYF.

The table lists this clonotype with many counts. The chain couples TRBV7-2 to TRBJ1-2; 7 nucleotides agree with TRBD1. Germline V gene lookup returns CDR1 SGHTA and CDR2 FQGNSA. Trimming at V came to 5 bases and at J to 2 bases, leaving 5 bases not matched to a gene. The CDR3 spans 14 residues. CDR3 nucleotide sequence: TGTGCCAGCAGCCTACGGGACAGAAACTATGGCTACACCTTC. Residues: CASSLRDRNYGYTF. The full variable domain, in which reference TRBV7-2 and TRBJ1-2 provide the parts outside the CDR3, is GAGVSQSPSNKVTEKGKDVELRCDPISGHTALYWYRQSLGQGLEFLIYFQGNSAPDKSGLPSDRFSAERTGGSVSTLTIQRTQQEDSAVYLCASSLRDRNYGYTFGSGTRLTVV.

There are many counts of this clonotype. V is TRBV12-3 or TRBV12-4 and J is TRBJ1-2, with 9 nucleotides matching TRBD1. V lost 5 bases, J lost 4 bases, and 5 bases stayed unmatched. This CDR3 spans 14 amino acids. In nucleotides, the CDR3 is TGTGCCAGCAGTCGGGACAGGGTCAGCTATGGCTACACCTTC. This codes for CASSRDRVSYGYTF.

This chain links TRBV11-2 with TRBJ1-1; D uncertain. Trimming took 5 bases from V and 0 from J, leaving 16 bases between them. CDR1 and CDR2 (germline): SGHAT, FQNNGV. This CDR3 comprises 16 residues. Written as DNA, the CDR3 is TGTGCCAGCAGCCCACCAAGGTGGAGGATGAACACTGAAGCTTTCTTT. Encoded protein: CASSPPRWRMNTEAFF.

CDR3 nucleotide sequence: TGTGCCAGCTGGGGACACTATGATAACACTGAAGCTTTCTTT. Translating it yields CASWGHYDNTEAFF. J is TRBJ1-1 and V is TRBV6-1; possible D gene TRBD1, 6 bases. The CDR3 extends over 14 amino acids. The V end was cut by 8 bases, the J end by 2 bases, with 15 bases between. Germline V gives CDR1 MNHNS, CDR2 SASEGT.

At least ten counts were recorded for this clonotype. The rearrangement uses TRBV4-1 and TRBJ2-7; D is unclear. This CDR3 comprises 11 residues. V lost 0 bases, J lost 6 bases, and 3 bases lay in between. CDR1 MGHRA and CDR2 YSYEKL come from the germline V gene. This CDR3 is CASSQDSEQYF. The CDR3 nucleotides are TGCGCCAGCAGCCAAGACAGCGAGCAGTACTTC.

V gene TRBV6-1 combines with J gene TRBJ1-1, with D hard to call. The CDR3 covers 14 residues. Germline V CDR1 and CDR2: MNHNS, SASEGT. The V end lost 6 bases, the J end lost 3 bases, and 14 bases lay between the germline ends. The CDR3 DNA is TGTGCCAGCAGCGTAGCAGCGCAGTACACTGAAGCTTTCTTT. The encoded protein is CASSVAAQYTEAFF.